This T cell receptor (beta chain) was identified during a study of response to subunit inactivated influenza vaccine. Ten or more counts support this clonotype. TCRdb used MiXCR to reprocess the RT-PCR reads, holding one entry per CDR3 protein. The sample gives about 570,000 distinct CDR3 sequences, 10% to 12% of which show up once; approximately 11% is in the top ten. The germline V gene encodes CDR1 SGHRS and CDR2 YFSETQ. V lost 1 base to trimming and J lost 4 bases, with 11 bases between them. The CDR3 has 14 residues. The same sample was also used in a study of T cells expressing NK-cell markers. That work contributes: TCR beta cDNA was generated via 5'RACE template switching incorporating UMIs.

This TCR was sampled from a man aged 50-59 years who received an inactivated influenza vaccine. The specimen comprised PBMCs from blood, sampled on the day of vaccination. The rearrangement links TRBV5-1 to TRBJ2-5, with D maybe TRBD2 (5 bases). As DNA, the CDR3 is TGCGCCAGCAGCTTGTCTAGCTTGCGAGAGACCCAGTACTTC. Amino acid sequence: CASSLSSLRETQYF. Combining the CDR3 with reference TRBV5-1 and TRBJ2-5 gives the whole variable domain KAGVTQTPRYLIKTRGQQVTLSCSPISGHRSVSWYQQTPGQGLQFLFEYFSETQRNKGNFPGRFSGRQFSNSRSEMNVSTLELGDSALYLCASSLSSLRETQYFGPGTRLLVL.